Listed below are T cell receptor beta chains from one sample, sequenced in a study of blood T cell repertoires in COVID-19. This table comes from immunoSEQ multiplex PCR, and its TCRdb copy is limited to in-frame clones, with some not included. Here the sample spans 130,000 to 150,000 clones, 80% to 90% being singletons. Source material: peripheral blood. Receptors originate from a woman aged 50 to 60 in a cohort sampled during active or convalescent COVID-19. Each CDR3 is given with its conserved first and last residue. The D gene is left open where the match is weak. Clone size is shown for a subset of rows, as once, few, many or a class of expanded clone.

j_call	clone_size	d_call	v_call	cdr3_length	cdr3_aa	cdr3_nt
TRBJ2-5	NA	TRBD1	TRBV3-1/TRBV3-2	14	CASSFGQGSETQYF	TGTGCCAGCAGCTTTGGACAGGGATCGGAGACCCAGTACTTC
TRBJ2-2	NA	NA	TRBV11-3	14	CASSLERQGQRLFF	TGTGCCAGCAGCTTAGAACGGCAGGGCCAGCGGCTGTTTTTT
TRBJ2-7	NA	TRBD1	TRBV7-9	14	CASSPGTGSYEQYF	TGTGCCAGCAGCCCAGGGACAGGGAGTTACGAGCAGTACTTC
TRBJ2-5	NA	TRBD2	TRBV5-6	15	CASSPTGPGGETQYF	TGTGCCAGCAGCCCCACAGGTCCGGGGGGAGAGACCCAGTACTTC
TRBJ2-7	NA	TRBD1	TRBV5-1	15	CASSPAGQGANEQYF	TGCGCCAGCAGCCCCGCCGGACAGGGGGCTAATGAGCAGTACTTC
TRBJ2-7	NA	TRBD2	TRBV6-5	14	CASILSGSSYEQYF	TGTGCCAGCATCCTTAGCGGGAGCTCCTACGAGCAGTACTTC
TRBJ1-3	NA	NA	TRBV7-6	14	CASSLTDSGNTIYF	TGTGCCAGCAGCTTGACAGACTCTGGAAACACCATATATTTT
TRBJ2-5	NA	NA	TRBV4-1	15	CASSQVTGSQETQYF	TGCGCCAGCAGCCAAGTAACGGGTAGCCAAGAGACCCAGTACTTC
TRBJ2-1	NA	TRBD2	TRBV24-1	15	CATSDLRRGGDEQFF	TGTGCCACCAGTGATTTACGGCGGGGGGGAGATGAGCAGTTCTTC
TRBJ1-5	once	NA	TRBV6-1	14	CASSESGGPQPQHF	TGTGCCAGCAGTGAATCTGGAGGGCCCCAGCCCCAGCATTTT
TRBJ2-7	NA	TRBD1	TRBV5-1	15	CASSPRTGGAGEQYF	TGCGCCAGCAGCCCTAGGACAGGGGGTGCGGGCGAGCAGTACTTC
TRBJ2-4	NA	TRBD1	TRBV7-2	16	CASSQDRGRFMNIQYF	TGTGCCAGCAGCCAGGACAGGGGGCGATTTATGAACATTCAGTACTTC
TRBJ1-2	NA	NA	TRBV6-5	16	CASSYSTSGGWYGYTF	TGTGCCAGCAGTTACTCGACGTCCGGGGGTTGGTATGGCTACACCTTC
TRBJ2-5	NA	TRBD1	TRBV7-9	13	CASSRRTGETQYF	TGTGCCAGCAGCCGCCGGACAGGAGAGACCCAGTACTTC
TRBJ2-1	NA	TRBD1	TRBV6-1	16	CASSDPGTGARDEQFF	TGTGCCAGCAGTGACCCCGGGACAGGGGCTCGTGATGAGCAGTTCTTC